The source of this T cell receptor (beta chain) is a study of blood T cell repertoires in COVID-19. Looking at the study overall: Italy, Spain and the United States were the sources of the convalescent and acute COVID-19 samples.

The CDR3 sequence is 13 residues long. With 4 bases clipped from V and 7 bases from J, the junction kept 3 bases outside the gene matches. In germline, CDR1 is SGHDN, CDR2 FVKESK. Seattle cases were enrolled at active infection and followed longitudinally. Original processing notes: For nucleated cells, counts were estimated from reference gene primer amplification. The method was immunoSEQ multiplex PCR; TCRdb's version includes in-frame clones alone and lacks a portion of them. The V and J calls and the clone size are those of that table, but D and trimming were determined from the DNA. The table shows about 250,000 clones, with 80% to 85% occurring only once.

This chain joins TRBV14 and TRBJ2-3; 9 bases match TRBD1. Sequencing used peripheral blood. This receptor was identified in a person aged 65-85 years with COVID-19, enrolled during active disease. The CDR3 nucleotides read TGTGCCAGCAGCCTGACAGGGGGGAATACGCAGTATTTT. Its protein product is CASSLTGGNTQYF.